This T cell receptor beta chain was captured by sequencing in a study of blood T cell repertoires in COVID-19. Background on the study: Sites in the United States, Italy and Spain provided acute and convalescent COVID-19 samples.

Method: immunoSEQ multiplex PCR; TCRdb's copy keeps in-frame clones and lacks some. The table shows about 180,000 clones, with roughly 88% occurring only once. Deletions cut 0 bases from V and 5 bases from J, with 14 bases between. Looked up from germline, CDR1 is SGDLS and CDR2 is YYNGEE. The CDR3 is made up of 15 amino acids. The chain combines TRBV9 with TRBJ1-1; possibly TRBD1 for D (5 bases). Source material: peripheral blood. This TCR was recovered from a man aged 55 to 69 with acute or convalescent COVID-19. The CDR3 spells CASSVGKGRGTEAFF. The CDR3 DNA follows: TGTGCCAGCAGCGTAGGAAAGGGCCGGGGGACTGAAGCTTTCTTT.